This TCR beta chain was profiled in a study of control samples from healthy donors and cancer patients (dated by TCRdb to 2018 to 2021). Library generation was performed with the immunoSEQ multiplex PCR assay. Drawn from immuneACCESS, this table holds only the in-frame rearrangements with V and J called that TCRdb kept. Clones are partly lost; checked studies trace under half to an unresolved V gene and leave the rest unexplained. For this sample there are about 84,000 clones; 75% to 95% appear just once. Under 20% of the sample comes from the top ten. After removal of 5 bases from V and 2 bases from J, the junction retains 6 bases not matched to a gene. Measured from the cysteine to the phenylalanine, the CDR3 is 17 residues long. Just the 51-base CDR3 DNA is kept, in frame starting at base 1. The germline V gene (reference sequence) yields LNHDA for CDR1 and SQIVND for CDR2. Worth noting for this clone: Its target antigen remains unknown. Nothing much larger sits one base from this clone, and base qualities are not available.

What was sequenced was blood. The sequence joins TRBV19 to TRBJ2-2, and 12 junctional nucleotides match TRBD2. The TCR originated in a man aged 50 or older in good health. The nucleotides are TGTGCCAGTAGTCTACTAGCGGGGGGCTTAAACACCGGGGAGCTGTTTTTT. The encoded protein is CASSLLAGGLNTGELFF.